Presented here are 20 T cell receptor beta chains from one specimen sequenced in a study of sequential checkpoint blockade in melanoma. Treatment here: randomized to nivolumab then ipilimumab (arm A) or the reverse (arm B). Clones were sequenced by immunoSEQ multiplex PCR, and TCRdb holds only the in-frame ones, with some missing. The table records 2,500 to 3,000 clones, 21% of them present only once. This specimen consisted of tumor tissue (inferred from file names), obtained from a patient given nivolumab and ipilimumab in sequence. The receptors were gathered from a human patient with melanoma. Some clones in this sample may be carry-over from other donors' samples.

Comment on this clone: The junction differs from germline at one of its ends, possibly a read error. The CDR3 DNA reads TGTGCCAGCAGTTACTCGTCGTTAGACCACTACGGCTACACCTTC. Amino acid sequence: CASSYSSLDHYGYTF. The chain uses TRBV6-8 and TRBJ1-2; D not resolved. The CDR3 totals 15 residues. From germline, CDR1 is MNHGY and CDR2 SAAAGT.

The gene calls are TRBV7-1 and TRBJ2-7, with no clear D. TRBV7-1 is given ORF status, its function remaining uncertain. Trimming pared 5 bases from V and 3 bases from J, leaving 11 bases between. This CDR3 comprises 13 residues. The CDR3 loop is CASSPSGGYEQYF. The CDR3 region has the DNA TGTGCCAGCAGCCCATCCGGCGGCTACGAGCAGTACTTC.

This clone was seen a handful of times. The genes are TRBV28 and TRBJ2-3, with a possible D match to TRBD2 (6 bases). From germline, CDR1 is MDHEN and CDR2 SYDVKM. With 4 bases removed from V and 5 bases from J, the gap between germline ends came to 16 bases. CDR3 length equals 15 residues. The CDR3 protein is CASSSGTSGRDTQYF. The CDR3 DNA reads TGTGCCAGCAGTTCCGGGACTTCGGGACGAGATACGCAGTATTTT.

In this sample, this clone turned up a few times. The genes are TRBV9 and TRBJ2-3, with TRBD2 matching over 9 bases. The germline V gene has CDR1 SGDLS and CDR2 YYNGEE. The CDR3 spans 14 residues. V gave up 4 bases and J gave up 5 bases; unmatched junction bases: 5. The chain's CDR3 is CASSWGLAVDTQYF. CDR3 sequence (DNA): TGTGCCAGCAGCTGGGGACTAGCTGTAGATACGCAGTATTTT.

The chain carries TRBV19 and TRBJ1-2, with D possibly being TRBD1 (5 bases). Germline V gene sequence: CDR1 LNHDA, CDR2 SQIVND (reference sequence). V was cut by 3 bases and J by 1 base, with 12 bases left in between. The CDR3 spans 15 residues. The CDR3 reads CASSISGTGNYGYTF. The CDR3 region has the DNA TGTGCCAGTAGTATCTCCGGGACGGGTAACTATGGCTACACCTTC.

V gene TRBV15 combines with J gene TRBJ1-5, with 7 bases identical to TRBD1. The CDR3 covers 20 residues. Germline assignment: CDR1 LNHNV and CDR2 YYDKDF (reference sequence). V lost 5 bases, J lost 0 bases, and 19 bases stayed unmatched. The CDR3 loop is CATSPSYPLDRAFSNQPQHF. CDR3 nucleotide sequence: TGTGCCACCAGCCCAAGCTACCCACTCGACAGGGCGTTTAGCAATCAGCCCCAGCATTTT. Full variable domain (missing parts from reference TRBV15 and TRBJ1-5): DAMVIQNPRYQVTQFGKPVTLSCSQTLNHNVMYWYQQKSSQAPKLLFHYYDKDFNNEADTPDNFQSRRPNTSFCFLDIRSPGLGDTAMYLCATSPSYPLDRAFSNQPQHFGDGTRLSIL.

This clone was observed a few times. The chain is built from TRBV11-3 and TRBJ2-7; D may be TRBD1 or TRBD2 (6 bases each). V gave up 5 bases and J gave up 0 bases, with 11 bases separating them. Germline CDR1 reads SGHNT; CDR2 reads YENEEA. The CDR3 extends over 14 amino acids. CDR3 bases: TGTGCCAGCAGCCCAAGGGGGGCCTCCTACGAGCAGTACTTC. Translation gives CASSPRGASYEQYF.

This sequence joins TRBV18 and TRBJ2-1; 9 bases are a match to TRBD2. The germline CDR1 and CDR2 sequences are KGHSH and LQKENI. The CDR3 has 17 amino acids. V shed 1 base, J shed 4 bases, and the junction held 8 bases outside the gene matches. This CDR3 is CASSPRQRGVLYNEQFF. The DNA for the CDR3 is TGTGCCAGCTCACCACGGCAGCGGGGGGTGTTATACAATGAGCAGTTCTTC.

There are a few counts of this clone. V and J are TRBV5-1 and TRBJ2-2; 9 bases are shared with TRBD2. CDR1 and CDR2 (germline): SGHRS, YFSETQ. V was clipped by 0 bases and J by 5 bases; unmatched bases: 2. This CDR3 is built from 15 residues. CDR3 nucleotide sequence: TGCGCCAGCAGCTTGGTTGCGGGGGGGACCGGGGAGCTGTTTTTT. This gives the protein CASSLVAGGTGELFF.

This clone is labeled as medium-sized. The chain is built from TRBV28 and TRBJ1-4, with D possibly being TRBD1 (6 bases). This CDR3 is built from 14 residues. V shed 8 bases and J shed 5 bases, with 15 bases lying between them. CDR1 and CDR2 (germline): MDHEN, SYDVKM. CDR3 sequence (DNA): TGTGCCAGCGCCTCCGGGGGCCTGAATGAAAAACTGTTTTTT. As protein: CASASGGLNEKLFF. Drawing the rest from reference TRBV28 and TRBJ1-4, the complete variable domain is DVKVTQSSRYLVKRTGEKVFLECVQDMDHENMFWYRQDPGLGLRLIYFSYDVKMKEKGDIPEGYSVSREKKERFSLILESASTNQTSMYLCASASGGLNEKLFFGSGTQLSVL.

This clone was counted at least ten times. The V call is TRBV11-3, the J call TRBJ1-1; the D gene is possibly TRBD1 (5 bases). Germline CDR1 is SGHNT and CDR2 is YENEEA. Trimming took off 5 bases at V and 3 bases at J, with 16 bases between the two ends. The CDR3 spans 15 residues. The CDR3 is CASSRLGGGDTEAFF. CDR3 DNA sequence: TGTGCCAGCAGCCGACTTGGGGGGGGTGACACTGAAGCTTTCTTT.

This chain joins TRBV9 and TRBJ2-1; TRBD1 is a possible D gene (5 bases). The germline V gene has CDR1 SGDLS and CDR2 YYNGEE. There are 13 residues in the CDR3. The ends were cut back, 4 bases at V and 4 bases at J, with 9 bases in the middle. The CDR3 nucleotides are TGTGCCAGCAGCAGCACAGGTTACAATGAGCAGTTCTTC. This sequence encodes CASSSTGYNEQFF.

The V and J genes are TRBV28 and TRBJ2-3, with D possibly matching TRBD1 (6 bases). Between the trimmed V and J ends, which lost 5 bases and 5 bases, there was a span of 11 bases. This CDR3 region has 13 residues. Germline V CDR1 and CDR2: MDHEN, SYDVKM. The CDR3 loop is CASSPQGLDTQYF. CDR3 nucleotide sequence: TGTGCCAGCAGTCCTCAGGGGTTAGATACGCAGTATTTT.

The V gene is TRBV2, the J gene TRBJ1-4; 7 bases map to TRBD1. The V gene end was trimmed by 7 bases and the J gene end by 5 bases; junction bases not matched to a gene: 7. The CDR3 loop spans 14 amino acids. Looked up from germline, CDR1 is SNHLY and CDR2 is FYNNEI. The CDR3 here is CASMPGQPNEKLFF. For the CDR3, the DNA is TGTGCCAGCATGCCGGGACAGCCGAATGAAAAACTGTTTTTT.

The gene calls are TRBV7-7 and TRBJ2-3, with 7 bases that match TRBD2. Germline V gene data show CDR1 as SSHAT and CDR2 as FNYEAQ (reference sequence). The V and J ends lost 1 base and 4 bases, in that order; junction bases with no gene match: 5. The CDR3 is 15 amino acids. CDR3 residues: CASSLGGGPSDTQYF. CDR3 sequence (DNA): TGTGCCAGCAGCTTAGGGGGGGGTCCTTCAGATACGCAGTATTTT.

J is TRBJ2-1 and V is TRBV19, with D maybe TRBD2 (6 bases). V lost 2 bases to trimming and J lost 0 bases, with 8 bases between them. The CDR3 sequence is 15 residues long. Looked up from germline, CDR1 is LNHDA and CDR2 is SQIVND (reference sequence). The CDR3 spells CASSISAGSYNEQFF. The CDR3 DNA reads TGTGCCAGTAGTATATCAGCGGGCTCCTACAATGAGCAGTTCTTC.

In this sample, this clone turned up a few times. The rearrangement joins TRBV19 to TRBJ2-7; possibly TRBD1 for D (6 bases). CDR1 and CDR2 (germline): LNHDA, SQIVND (reference sequence). This CDR3 is 14 amino acids long. V was trimmed by 8 bases and J by 4 bases, leaving 18 bases between them. The CDR3 bases are TGTGCCAGTGAACCGGGACAAGGGGGATACGAGCAGTACTTC. The encoded protein is CASEPGQGGYEQYF.

The chain couples TRBV30 to TRBJ2-6, with D uncertain. The ends were cut back, 0 bases at V and 0 bases at J, with 6 bases in the middle. Per the germline V gene, CDR1 is GTSNPN and CDR2 is SVGIG (reference sequence). The CDR3 sequence is 15 residues long. CDR3 nucleotides: TGTGCCTGGAGTGTACTCGGCTCTGGGGCCAACGTCCTGACTTTC. Amino acid sequence: CAWSVLGSGANVLTF.

This clone was recorded many times. The chain has TRBV11-3 and TRBJ2-3, with 7 bases that match TRBD1. Unmatched junction bases numbered 6, after V lost 5 bases and J lost 4 bases. CDR3 length: 14 residues. Germline V CDR1 and CDR2: SGHNT, YENEEA. Here the CDR3 reads CASSTTGLADTQYF. CDR3 in DNA: TGTGCCAGCAGCACGACAGGGTTGGCAGATACGCAGTATTTT.

The chain is built from TRBV29-1 and TRBJ1-2, with D unclear. Germline lookup yields CDR1 SQVTM and CDR2 ANQGSEA. V gave up 4 bases and J gave up 0 bases, with 9 bases separating them. This CDR3 spans 13 amino acids. CDR3 DNA sequence: TGCAGCGTTGCGGAGATAGCTAACTATGGCTACACCTTC. Translated, it gives CSVAEIANYGYTF.